The 15 T cell receptor beta chains presented below share a single source sample, sequenced in a study of T cell clonotyping in hematopoietic cell transplantation (TCRdb year 2021). Library creation used the immunoSEQ multiplex PCR assay. TCRdb holds this immuneACCESS table with in-frame rearrangements only. Some clones are missing; in checked studies, unresolved V genes explain under half, and the rest has no known cause. Here the sample has about 36,000 clones; roughly 88% occur a single time. The ten top clones hold 1.5% to 2% of the sample. Specimen: peripheral blood mononuclear cells. These receptors all stem from a middle-aged woman in good health. Some clones in this sample may be carry-over from other donors' samples.

This sequence joins TRBV7-3 and TRBJ2-2; D gene ambiguous. From germline, CDR1 is SGHTA and CDR2 FQGTGA. V lost 1 base, J lost 8 bases, and 8 bases lay in between. The CDR3 extends over 13 amino acids. CDR3 coding DNA: TGTGCCAGCAGCTTAATTGGTGGTGGGGAGCTGTTTTTT. Translation: CASSLIGGGELFF.

This clone was detected only a few times. The chain uses TRBV7-3 and TRBJ1-2; D gene uncertain. V lost 8 bases to trimming and J lost 8 bases, with 18 bases between them. The CDR3 extends over 13 amino acids. In germline, CDR1 is SGHTA, CDR2 FQGTGA. The CDR3 nucleotides read TGTGCCAGCCGGCCCGACCACCTGCAAGGCTACACCTTC. Translated: CASRPDHLQGYTF.

V is TRBV10-3 and J is TRBJ2-7; D may correspond to TRBD1 or TRBD2 (7 bases each). Deletions cut 5 bases from V and 6 bases from J, with 14 bases between. This CDR3 is 13 amino acids long. In germline, CDR1 is ENHRY, CDR2 SYGVKD. CDR3 sequence (DNA): TGTGCCATCAGTTTGACAGGGAGGGTCGAGCAGTACTTC. Translating gives CAISLTGRVEQYF.

Concerning this clone itself: One end of the junction does not line up with germline, which may come from a read error. The chain joins TRBV7-7 to TRBJ2-1; 14 bases are shared with TRBD2. Germline-derived CDR1 and CDR2 are SSHAT and FNYEAQ (reference sequence). This CDR3 contains 12 residues. The CDR3 nucleotides are TGTGCTAGCAGCACGGGACTAGCGGGAGAGTTCTTC. This sequence encodes CASSTGLAGEFF.

This rearrangement joins TRBV6-5 to TRBJ2-2, with a weak D call TRBD1 (6 bases). Germline CDR1 MNHEY, CDR2 SVGAGI. Trimming cost V 6 bases and J 3 bases, with 11 bases left between them. The CDR3 has 14 residues. The CDR3 reads CASRRDTYTGELFF. The CDR3, as DNA: TGTGCCAGCAGACGGGACACCTACACCGGGGAGCTGTTTTTT.

This clone was recorded once. The chain couples TRBV7-2 to TRBJ2-7, with a tentative D call TRBD1 (6 bases). CDR1 and CDR2 from the germline V gene are SGHTA and FQGNSA. The CDR3 is 15 amino acids. Trimming removed 0 bases at V and 0 bases at J, with 9 bases between. CDR3 bases: TGTGCCAGCAGCTTAGCGGGACACAGCTCCTACGAGCAGTACTTC. As protein: CASSLAGHSSYEQYF. Variable domain in full (rest from reference TRBV7-2 and TRBJ2-7): GAGVSQSPSNKVTEKGKDVELRCDPISGHTALYWYRQSLGQGLEFLIYFQGNSAPDKSGLPSDRFSAERTGGSVSTLTIQRTQQEDSAVYLCASSLAGHSSYEQYFGPGTRLTVT.

The chain combines TRBV7-2 with TRBJ2-3; possible D gene TRBD2, 6 bases. Deletions cut 1 base from V and 3 bases from J, with 11 bases between. CDR1 and CDR2 (germline): SGHTA, FQGNSA. This CDR3 is 15 amino acids long. This chain's CDR3 is CASSLGAGRTDTQYF. The CDR3 DNA reads TGTGCCAGCAGCTTAGGGGCGGGGAGAACAGATACGCAGTATTTT. The whole variable domain, filled in from reference TRBV7-2 and TRBJ2-3, reads GAGVSQSPSNKVTEKGKDVELRCDPISGHTALYWYRQSLGQGLEFLIYFQGNSAPDKSGLPSDRFSAERTGGSVSTLTIQRTQQEDSAVYLCASSLGAGRTDTQYFGPGTRLTVL.

V is TRBV2 and J is TRBJ1-3; the D gene is possibly TRBD1 (5 bases). Trimming removed 4 bases at V and 3 bases at J, with 10 bases between. The CDR3 covers 14 residues. Germline V gene data show CDR1 as SNHLY and CDR2 as FYNNEI. As DNA, the CDR3 is TGTGCCAGCAGTGTCGGGGGAAGTGGAAACACCATATATTTT. Protein product: CASSVGGSGNTIYF.

The chain is built from TRBV10-2 and TRBJ2-7; D perhaps matches TRBD1 (6 bases). This CDR3 spans 12 amino acids. The germline V gene encodes CDR1 WSHSY and CDR2 SAAADI. The V and J ends lost 5 bases and 4 bases respectively, with 9 bases between them. The CDR3 DNA follows: TGCGCCAGCAGTCAACAGGGTTACGAGCAGTACTTC. Translated: CASSQQGYEQYF.

The gene calls are TRBV7-9 and TRBJ2-7; D not certain. Deletions cut 3 bases from V and 0 bases from J, with 12 bases between. The germline CDR1 and CDR2 sequences are SEHNR and FQNEAQ (reference sequence). CDR3 length: 15 amino acids. CDR3 nucleotide sequence: TGTGCCAGCAGCTTCAGCCTAAGAAGCTCCTACGAGCAGTACTTC. The encoded protein is CASSFSLRSSYEQYF.

This chain connects TRBV15 to TRBJ2-7; unclear D gene. Per germline, CDR1 LNHNV and CDR2 YYDKDF (reference sequence). The CDR3 loop spans 15 amino acids. V shed 0 bases and J shed 2 bases, with 11 bases lying between them. CDR3 coding DNA: TGTGCCACCAGCAGAGATCGCGTTAGAACCTACGAGCAGTACTTC. Translated, it gives CATSRDRVRTYEQYF.

The J gene is TRBJ2-1, the V gene TRBV19; TRBD2 matches at 7 bases. The ends lost 7 bases at V and 4 bases at J; junction bases unmatched: 7. This CDR3 has 14 residues. CDR1 is LNHDA and CDR2 is SQIVND in the germline V gene (reference sequence). The DNA of the CDR3 is TGTGCCAGTAAGAAGCGGGAACGTTACAATGAGCAGTTCTTC. It translates to CASKKRERYNEQFF.

This rearrangement joins TRBV6-1 to TRBJ1-2; possible D gene TRBD1, 5 bases. The germline CDR1 and CDR2 sequences are MNHNS and SASEGT. The CDR3 consists of 13 residues. V lost 3 bases and J 4 bases, leaving 9 bases between the germline ends. CDR3 DNA: TGTGCCAGCAGTGATTCTGGGGGCTATGGCTACACCTTC. Translated, it gives CASSDSGGYGYTF.

This sequence joins TRBV29-1 and TRBJ2-6; D is unresolved. The CDR3 has 14 amino acids. Germline CDR1 and CDR2: SQVTM and ANQGSEA. The V gene lost 0 bases and the J gene lost 0 bases, with 3 bases spanning the gap. CDR3 sequence: CSVEDPSGANVLTF. CDR3 coding DNA: TGCAGCGTTGAAGATCCCTCTGGGGCCAACGTCCTGACTTTC.

V usage is TRBV6-1 and J usage is TRBJ2-3; 7 bases map to TRBD2. J lost 6 bases, V lost 3 bases, and 15 bases had no gene match. In germline, CDR1 is MNHNS, CDR2 SASEGT. The CDR3 is made up of 17 amino acids. CDR3 nucleotides: TGTGCCAGCAGTGACGGGAGTTTTGCGGGAGTCGCGGATACGCAGTATTTT. Amino acids: CASSDGSFAGVADTQYF.